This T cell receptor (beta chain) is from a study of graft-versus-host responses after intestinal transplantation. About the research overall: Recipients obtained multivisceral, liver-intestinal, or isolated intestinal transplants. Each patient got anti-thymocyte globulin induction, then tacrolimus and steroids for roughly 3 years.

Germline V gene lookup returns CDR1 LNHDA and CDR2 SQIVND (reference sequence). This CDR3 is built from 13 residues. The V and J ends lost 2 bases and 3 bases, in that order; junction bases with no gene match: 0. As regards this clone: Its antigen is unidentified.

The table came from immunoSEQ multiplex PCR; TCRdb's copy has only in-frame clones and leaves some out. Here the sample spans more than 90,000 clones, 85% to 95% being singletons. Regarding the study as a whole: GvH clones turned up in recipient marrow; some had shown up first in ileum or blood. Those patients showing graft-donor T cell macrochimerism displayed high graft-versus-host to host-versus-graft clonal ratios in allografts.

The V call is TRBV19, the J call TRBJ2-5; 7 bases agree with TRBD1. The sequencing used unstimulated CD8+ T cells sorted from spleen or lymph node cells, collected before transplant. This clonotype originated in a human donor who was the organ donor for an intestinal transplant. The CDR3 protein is CASSITGEETQYF. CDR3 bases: TGTGCCAGTAGTATAACAGGGGAAGAGACCCAGTACTTC.